This TCR beta chain is from a study of T-cell memory formation after mild COVID-19. In the study overall: TCR clusters showed largely donor specificity.

Study findings and constraints: Unconfirmed was the SARS-CoV-2 specificity of second-wave clones that peaked on day 37.

TCRdb re-called the 5' RACE reads with MiXCR, one entry per CDR3 protein. The table includes 350,000 to 500,000 distinct CDR3 sequences, 18% detected once. This CDR3 has 15 amino acids. Losses at the gene ends were 0 bases for V and 4 bases for J; bases not matched to a gene: 5. The germline gives CDR1 SGHRS, CDR2 YFSETQ. Many counts were recorded for this clonotype. Its antigen is unknown. The source material was PBMCs or a T cell subset sorted from them (not recorded which). The rearrangement joins TRBV5-1 to TRBJ2-3; 7 bases align to TRBD1. The origin of this receptor is a man in his late teens or twenties who had mild COVID-19 (a few samples of this study predate the infection). Cell type and time point are not known. CDR3 in amino acids: CASSLVARGSDTQYF. The CDR3 DNA sequence: TGCGCCAGCAGCTTGGTAGCCAGGGGGTCAGATACGCAGTATTTT.